These T cell receptor beta chains were read from a single sample in a study of blood T cell repertoires in COVID-19. Data came from immunoSEQ multiplex PCR; TCRdb stores just in-frame clones and leaves some out. The sample holds 300,000 to 350,000 clones, around four fifths seen once. Sequences were obtained from peripheral blood. The receptors shown here come from a man under 40 with active or convalescent COVID-19. The CDR3 runs from the conserved cysteine through the conserved F or W. Fields, in order: J gene, D gene, clone size, V gene, CDR3 protein, CDR3 DNA. A D gene is named only where the DNA matches it firmly. Clone size is given for some rows only: seen once, a few or many times, or a class if the clone is expanded.

TRBJ1-1,.,.,TRBV30,CAWRGTGLNTEAFF,TGTGCCTGGAGAGGTACAGGGCTGAACACTGAAGCTTTCTTT
TRBJ2-1,TRBD2,.,TRBV6-2/TRBV6-3,CASSSGLAVYYNEQFF,TGTGCCAGCAGTTCGGGACTAGCGGTCTATTACAATGAGCAGTTCTTC
TRBJ2-7,TRBD1,.,TRBV27,CASSWGTGYEQYF,TGTGCCAGCAGTTGGGGGACAGGGTACGAGCAGTACTTC
TRBJ2-7,TRBD2,.,TRBV18,CASSGTSGASYEQYF,TGTGCCAGCTCAGGAACTAGCGGGGCCTCCTACGAGCAGTACTTC
TRBJ2-3,.,few,TRBV4-2,CASSLTQARTDTQYF,TGTGCCAGCAGCCTTACGCAGGCGCGCACAGATACGCAGTATTTT
TRBJ1-2,.,.,TRBV28,CASKFPGLKTYGYTF,TGTGCCAGTAAATTCCCGGGACTAAAAACCTATGGCTACACCTTC
TRBJ1-1,TRBD1,.,TRBV6-2/TRBV6-3,CASSEDRELVNTEAFF,TGTGCCAGCAGTGAGGACAGGGAATTAGTGAACACTGAAGCTTTCTTT
TRBJ2-7,.,.,TRBV10-3,CAISESKSTAGSFF,TGTGCCATCAGTGAGTCGAAATCGACAGCAGGATCCTTCTTC
TRBJ2-7,.,.,TRBV11-2,CASSPSRGGAEMGEQYF,TGTGCCAGCAGTCCCTCTCGGGGAGGAGCGGAGATGGGTGAGCAGTACTTC
TRBJ1-4,.,.,TRBV7-9,CASSSRTATNEKLFF,TGTGCCAGCAGCTCCCGGACAGCAACTAATGAAAAACTGTTTTTT
TRBJ2-7,.,.,TRBV7-8,CASSVQGLVVVEQYF,TGTGCCAGCAGCGTACAGGGTTTGGTGGTGGTCGAGCAGTACTTC
TRBJ2-3,.,.,TRBV19,CASSKRSNTDTQYF,TGTGCCAGTAGTAAGAGGTCCAACACAGATACGCAGTATTTT
TRBJ1-1,.,few,TRBV6-6,CASSGQDTEAFF,TGTGCCAGCAGTGGCCAGGACACTGAAGCTTTCTTT
TRBJ2-1,.,.,TRBV4-1,CASSQIGIAYTNNEQFF,TGCGCCAGCAGCCAAATAGGAATAGCCTATACAAACAATGAGCAGTTCTTC
TRBJ1-1,.,.,TRBV30,CAWSSWTVNTEAFF,TGTGCCTGGAGTTCCTGGACAGTGAACACTGAAGCTTTCTTT
TRBJ2-2,.,.,TRBV2,CASGGSLTGELFF,TGTGCCAGCGGGGGGTCGCTCACCGGGGAGCTGTTTTTT
TRBJ2-3,TRBD2,.,TRBV19,CASSSPGTSGNTDTQYF,TGTGCCAGTAGCTCCCCGGGGACTAGCGGGAATACAGATACGCAGTATTTT
TRBJ2-7,.,few,TRBV29-1,CSAVTGLDIKGQYF,TGCAGCGCGGTTACAGGGTTGGACATCAAAGGGCAGTACTTC
TRBJ1-5,.,.,TRBV5-4,CASSFWGEPQHF,TGTGCCAGCAGCTTCTGGGGCGAGCCCCAGCATTTT
TRBJ2-7,.,.,TRBV4-1,CASSQDIIETSYEQYF,TGCGCCAGCAGCCAAGATATTATAGAAACTTCCTACGAGCAGTACTTC
TRBJ1-5,.,.,TRBV20-1,CSASDGSNQPQHF,TGCAGTGCTAGTGACGGGAGCAATCAGCCCCAGCATTTT
TRBJ2-3,.,.,TRBV13,CASSWGGGGGGYTQYF,TGTGCCAGCAGCTGGGGCGGCGGGGGCGGAGGATATACGCAGTATTTT
TRBJ2-7,TRBD1,.,TRBV27,CASRFTGGPYEQYF,TGTGCCAGCAGATTCACAGGGGGACCCTACGAGCAGTACTTC
TRBJ1-2,TRBD1,.,TRBV9,CASSGRPGQGQAGYTF,TGTGCCAGCAGCGGACGGCCGGGACAGGGGCAGGCAGGCTACACCTTC
TRBJ1-5,.,.,TRBV5-6,CASSFRGRGQPQHF,TGTGCCAGCAGCTTCAGGGGCCGCGGTCAGCCCCAGCATTTT
TRBJ1-2,TRBD1,.,TRBV19,CASSFNTGTGDYGYTF,TGTGCCAGTAGTTTCAACACCGGGACAGGGGACTATGGCTACACCTTC
TRBJ2-3,TRBD2,.,TRBV5-1,CASRDTSGMTDTQYF,TGCGCCAGCAGGGACACTAGCGGGATGACAGATACGCAGTATTTT
TRBJ1-5,.,.,TRBV7-9,CASSLEGGAQPQHF,TGTGCCAGCAGCTTGGAAGGAGGGGCCCAGCCCCAGCATTTT
TRBJ1-2,.,.,TRBV29-1,CSVGLGGYGYTF,TGCAGCGTTGGCCTGGGGGGATACGGCTACACCTTC
TRBJ1-3,.,.,TRBV7-2,CASSLFTGGNTIYF,TGTGCCAGCAGCTTATTTACGGGGGGAAACACCATATATTTT
TRBJ2-7,.,.,TRBV6-5,CASTKLTEQYF,TGTGCCAGCACGAAGCTAACCGAGCAGTACTTC
TRBJ1-4,.,.,TRBV25-1,CASSEGASSKKLFF,TGTGCCAGCAGTGAAGGGGCGTCTTCGAAAAAACTGTTTTTT
TRBJ2-2,TRBD1,.,TRBV7-9,CASSLGTGRTGELFF,TGTGCCAGCAGCTTAGGGACAGGGCGCACCGGGGAGCTGTTTTTT
TRBJ2-3,TRBD2,.,TRBV11-3,CASSLVTLAGPSTDTQYF,TGTGCCAGCAGCTTAGTAACCCTAGCGGGGCCGAGCACAGATACGCAGTATTTT
TRBJ2-7,.,few,TRBV4-1,CASSSEQGTTYEQYF,TGCGCCAGCAGCTCAGAGCAGGGGACCACCTACGAGCAGTACTTC
TRBJ1-1,TRBD1,.,TRBV19,CASGMGWTGNIGTEAFF,TGTGCCAGTGGTATGGGATGGACAGGGAATATTGGCACTGAAGCTTTCTTT
TRBJ1-1,TRBD1,.,TRBV5-1,CASRQGITEAFF,TGCGCCAGCAGACAGGGGATCACTGAAGCTTTCTTT
TRBJ1-5,.,few,TRBV18,CASSPPGRGGNQPQHF,TGTGCCAGCTCACCACCGGGACGCGGGGGGAATCAGCCCCAGCATTTT
TRBJ2-7,TRBD2,few,TRBV7-3,CASSLTVGSSGPREYF,TGTGCCAGCAGCTTAACGGTAGGCTCTAGCGGGCCGCGTGAGTACTTC
TRBJ2-1,.,.,TRBV7-2,CASSVGSGDYNEQFF,TGTGCCAGCAGTGTCGGGAGCGGAGACTACAATGAGCAGTTCTTC
TRBJ2-3,.,once,TRBV18,CASSPSQSTDTQYF,TGTGCCAGCTCACCATCACAGAGCACAGATACGCAGTATTTT
TRBJ2-2,.,.,TRBV9,CASSVGGRELFF,TGTGCCAGCAGCGTAGGAGGGAGGGAGCTGTTTTTT
TRBJ1-3,TRBD1,.,TRBV9,CASSVDRGIAGNTIYF,TGTGCCAGCAGCGTCGACAGGGGAATTGCTGGAAACACCATATATTTT
TRBJ2-3,.,.,TRBV24-1,CATSDPTGSGTDTQYF,TGTGCCACCAGTGACCCTACGGGGTCCGGCACAGATACGCAGTATTTT
TRBJ1-6,TRBD1,.,TRBV19,CASSINQGADSPLHF,TGTGCCAGTAGTATAAACCAGGGGGCTGATTCACCCCTCCACTTT
TRBJ2-7,.,.,TRBV21-1,CASSKEGQPFSYEQYF,TGTGCCAGCAGCAAAGAAGGACAGCCATTCTCCTACGAGCAGTACTTC
TRBJ1-5,.,.,TRBV7-3,CASSSDSQVGPQHF,TGTGCCAGCAGCTCGGACAGCCAAGTTGGGCCCCAGCATTTT
TRBJ1-2,.,.,TRBV7-9,CASSRDGNFYGYTF,TGTGCCAGCAGCCGTGACGGGAACTTTTATGGCTACACCTTC
TRBJ2-1,TRBD1,.,TRBV18,CASSRGQESSYNEQFF,TGTGCCAGCTCACGCGGACAGGAGAGCTCCTACAATGAGCAGTTCTTC
TRBJ1-5,.,.,TRBV7-8,CASSLVGGDQPQHF,TGTGCCAGCAGCTTAGTGGGCGGGGATCAGCCCCAGCATTTT
TRBJ1-6,.,.,TRBV3-1/TRBV3-2,CASSPSGRLANSPLHF,TGTGCCAGCAGCCCCTCAGGCAGATTGGCCAATTCACCCCTCCACTTT
TRBJ1-1,.,few,TRBV6-5,CASSPRETEAFF,TGTGCCAGCAGTCCTCGGGAGACTGAAGCTTTCTTT
TRBJ2-2,.,.,TRBV4-1,CASSQIIGVAGTGELFF,TGCGCCAGCAGCCAAATCATCGGGGTTGCGGGCACCGGGGAGCTGTTTTTT
TRBJ2-3,.,.,TRBV7-2,CASSFGEEDTQYF,TGTGCCAGCAGCTTCGGCGAGGAAGATACGCAGTATTTT
TRBJ2-1,.,.,TRBV9,CASSVKGGAPYNEQFF,TGTGCCAGCAGCGTCAAGGGCGGGGCTCCCTACAATGAGCAGTTCTTC
TRBJ1-1,TRBD1,.,TRBV2,CASSATGGTEAFF,TGTGCCAGCAGCGCGACAGGGGGCACTGAAGCTTTCTTT
TRBJ1-1,.,.,TRBV28,CASSFEVTEAFF,TGTGCCAGTAGTTTCGAGGTTACTGAAGCTTTCTTT